These 21 T cell receptor beta chains share one sample of origin, sequenced in a study of cytomegalovirus exposure and HLA in healthy donors. Assay: immunoSEQ multiplex PCR; the TCRdb copy retains only in-frame clones and omits some. The sample yields approximately 120,000 clones, roughly 86% seen once. Sequencing was done on a sample of PBMCs. These receptor sequences come from a woman under 30 in good health and CMV-seronegative.

This clone was seen a handful of times. This sequence joins TRBV7-2 and TRBJ2-7; TRBD1 matches at 9 bases. This CDR3 has 16 residues. J lost 4 bases, V lost 5 bases, and 12 bases had no gene match. The germline V gene encodes CDR1 SGHTA and CDR2 FQGNSA. CDR3 DNA sequence: TGTGCCAGCAGCATACAGAACACAGGGGGCTGGTACGAGCAGTACTTC. Encoded protein: CASSIQNTGGWYEQYF.

The CDR3 is CAISDRAGTDTQYF. The DNA for the CDR3 is TGTGCCATCAGTGACAGGGCCGGCACAGATACGCAGTATTTT. This chain uses TRBV10-3 with TRBJ2-3; the D gene is possibly TRBD1 (5 bases). The germline V and J ends were trimmed by 3 bases and 1 base, with 8 bases remaining between them. This CDR3 comprises 14 residues. Germline assignment: CDR1 ENHRY and CDR2 SYGVKD.

This chain connects TRBV2 to TRBJ1-1, with 8 bases identical to TRBD1. Germline trimming cut 7 bases from V and 5 bases from J; bases unmatched to any gene: 6. Germline lookup yields CDR1 SNHLY and CDR2 FYNNEI. CDR3 size: 13 residues. For the CDR3, the DNA is TGTGCCAGCAAAGCCAGGGGGCTTACTGAAGCTTTCTTT. Protein sequence: CASKARGLTEAFF.

V and J are TRBV19 and TRBJ2-7, with D hard to call. The V gene lost 10 bases and the J gene lost 3 bases, with 19 bases spanning the gap. CDR1 and CDR2 (germline): LNHDA, SQIVND (reference sequence). The length of the CDR3 is 14 residues. The CDR3 DNA sequence: TGTGCCACCTCAAACGTGGGCCCGATCTACGAGCAGTACTTC. It yields the protein CATSNVGPIYEQYF.

This rearrangement joins TRBV7-9 to TRBJ2-3; D unclear. The CDR3 has 10 amino acids. V was cut by 6 bases and J by 5 bases, with 3 bases left in between. Germline-derived CDR1 and CDR2 are SEHNR and FQNEAQ (reference sequence). The CDR3 sequence is CASSIDTQYF. CDR3 nucleotides: TGTGCCAGCAGTATAGATACGCAGTATTTT. Full variable domain (rest looked up from reference TRBV7-9 and TRBJ2-3): DTGVSQNPRHKITKRGQNVTFRCDPISEHNRLYWYRQTLGQGPEFLTYFQNEAQLEKSRLLSDRFSAERPKGSFSTLEIQRTEQGDSAMYLCASSIDTQYFGPGTRLTVL.

V usage is TRBV11-2 and J usage is TRBJ2-5; possibly TRBD1 for D (5 bases). Germline V gives CDR1 SGHAT, CDR2 FQNNGV. V gave up 9 bases and J gave up 7 bases, with 18 bases separating them. The CDR3 loop spans 13 amino acids. The CDR3: CASAPGPPGTQYF. The CDR3 DNA follows: TGTGCCAGTGCGCCAGGGCCCCCGGGGACCCAGTACTTC.

For the CDR3, the DNA is TGTGCCATCACGGGGGGTGGCGGCTACACCTTC. It codes for CAITGGGGYTF. The V call is TRBV10-3, the J call TRBJ1-2; D possibly corresponds to TRBD1 (5 bases). The CDR3 is 11 residues long. V lost 7 bases to trimming and J lost 8 bases, with 11 bases between them. CDR1 is ENHRY and CDR2 is SYGVKD in the germline V gene.

V gene TRBV30 combines with J gene TRBJ2-3, with D maybe TRBD1 (6 bases). The CDR3 is made up of 13 amino acids. Germline V gene lookup returns CDR1 GTSNPN and CDR2 SVGIG (reference sequence). V lost 1 base, J lost 4 bases, and 9 bases lay in between. The DNA for the CDR3 is TGTGCCTGGAGTGGGACAGCTCCAGATACGCAGTATTTT. Amino acids: CAWSGTAPDTQYF. The full variable domain, with the rest looked up from reference TRBV30 and TRBJ2-3, is SQTIHQWPATLVQPVGSPLSLECTVEGTSNPNLYWYRQAAGRGLQLLFYSVGIGQISSEVPQNLSASRPQDRQFILSSKKLLLSDSGFYLCAWSGTAPDTQYFGPGTRLTVL.

V is TRBV4-3 and J is TRBJ1-1, with D hard to call. From germline, CDR1 is LGHNA and CDR2 YSLEER. The CDR3 covers 15 residues. V was clipped by 1 base and J by 6 bases, with 15 bases between them. The CDR3 nucleotides read TGCGCCAGCAGCCAAGCTGCGACTGGTCTGGCTGAAGCTTTCTTT. Protein: CASSQAATGLAEAFF.

This chain joins TRBV7-2 and TRBJ2-7; 9 nucleotides agree with TRBD2. The CDR3 has 15 residues. J was trimmed by 0 bases and V by 3 bases; bases with no gene match: 3. CDR1 is SGHTA and CDR2 is FQGNSA in the germline V gene. CDR3 nucleotides: TGTGCCAGCAGCTTGATTAGCGGGGGCTCCTACGAGCAGTACTTC. Residues: CASSLISGGSYEQYF.

The rearrangement uses TRBV30 and TRBJ2-3; the D is unclear. In germline, CDR1 is GTSNPN, CDR2 SVGIG (reference sequence). Trimming left V 5 bases short and J 0 bases short, with 12 bases between. The CDR3 spans 14 residues. CDR3 region: CAWALGLSTDTQYF. The DNA for the CDR3 is TGTGCCTGGGCCCTAGGTCTTAGCACAGATACGCAGTATTTT. Full variable domain (missing parts from reference TRBV30 and TRBJ2-3): SQTIHQWPATLVQPVGSPLSLECTVEGTSNPNLYWYRQAAGRGLQLLFYSVGIGQISSEVPQNLSASRPQDRQFILSSKKLLLSDSGFYLCAWALGLSTDTQYFGPGTRLTVL.

This chain connects TRBV6-6 to TRBJ2-7; 11 bases are a match to TRBD1. V was pared by 5 bases and J by 4 bases, with 4 bases of the junction left unmatched. CDR1 and CDR2 from the germline V gene are MNHNY and SVGAGI (reference sequence). CDR3 length: 14 residues. CDR3 sequence reads: CASSGDRGMYEQYF. The CDR3 DNA reads TGTGCCAGCAGTGGGGACAGGGGGATGTACGAGCAGTACTTC.

The CDR3 region is CAARTGDYSNQPQHF. In DNA form, the CDR3 reads TGTGCCGCCCGGACAGGGGATTATAGCAATCAGCCCCAGCATTTT. V is TRBV28 and J is TRBJ1-5, with 9 bases matching TRBD1. The trim removed 11 bases at V and 0 bases at J, leaving 8 bases unmatched. The CDR3 totals 15 residues. Germline CDR1 MDHEN, CDR2 SYDVKM.

This chain uses TRBV7-9 with TRBJ1-2; D is unresolved. This CDR3 comprises 14 residues. The germline CDR1 and CDR2 sequences are SEHNR and FQNEAQ (reference sequence). Deletions cut 1 base from V and 4 bases from J, with 10 bases between. The CDR3 reads CASSLGVPGYGYTF. Written as DNA, the CDR3 is TGTGCCAGCAGCTTAGGGGTCCCGGGCTATGGCTACACCTTC.

The V call is TRBV7-6, the J call TRBJ2-1; 9 nucleotides agree with TRBD2. The germline CDR1 and CDR2 sequences are SGHVS and FNYEAQ. The CDR3 spans 15 residues. The trim removed 2 bases at V and 4 bases at J, leaving 3 bases unmatched. The CDR3 region is CASSLSGGNYNEQFF. The DNA for the CDR3 is TGTGCCAGCAGCTTAAGCGGGGGGAATTACAATGAGCAGTTCTTC.

The V gene is TRBV5-1, the J gene TRBJ1-1; D is possibly TRBD1 (5 bases). This CDR3 spans 16 amino acids. The V gene's germline CDR1 is SGHRS and CDR2 YFSETQ. Trimming shortened V by 0 bases and J by 5 bases, and 17 bases separated the two germline ends. The CDR3 region has the DNA TGCGCCAGCAGCTTGGACGGAACGGGGGTGTATACTGAAGCTTTCTTT. Protein sequence: CASSLDGTGVYTEAFF.

V and J are TRBV4-1 and TRBJ2-7; D gene ambiguous. In germline, CDR1 is MGHRA, CDR2 YSYEKL. The length of the CDR3 is 15 residues. The V end was cut by 0 bases, the J end by 3 bases, with 12 bases between. Here the CDR3 reads CASSQDKGAVYEQYF. CDR3 DNA: TGCGCCAGCAGCCAAGATAAAGGAGCCGTCTACGAGCAGTACTTC.

The V gene is TRBV7-8, the J gene TRBJ1-5, with 8 bases fitting TRBD1. CDR3 size: 16 residues. Looked up from germline, CDR1 is SGHVS and CDR2 is FQNEAQ. V was pared by 2 bases and J by 6 bases, with 9 bases of the junction left unmatched. The CDR3 DNA follows: TGTGCCAGCAGCTTATTACCTCAGGGGGCGGTTCAGCCCCAGCATTTT. This encodes CASSLLPQGAVQPQHF.

This chain connects TRBV7-9 to TRBJ2-3, with a tentative D call TRBD2 (6 bases). Trimming shortened V by 6 bases and J by 1 base, and 14 bases separated the two germline ends. Per germline, CDR1 SEHNR and CDR2 FQNEAQ (reference sequence). CDR3 length equals 15 residues. For the CDR3, the DNA is TGTGCCAGCAGAGAGGGGACTTCACGCACAGATACGCAGTATTTT. It encodes CASREGTSRTDTQYF.

J is TRBJ1-2 and V is TRBV4-2; 11 nucleotides match TRBD1. Per the germline V gene, CDR1 is LGHNA and CDR2 is YNFKEQ. V shed 1 base, J shed 7 bases, and the junction held 8 bases outside the gene matches. The CDR3 length is 16 residues. The CDR3 DNA reads as TGTGCCAGCAGCCAAGGGTCCGGACAGGGGGCCGCTGGCTACACCTTC. Translating it yields CASSQGSGQGAAGYTF.

In this sample, this clone turned up once. The CDR3 protein is CASRLPGLESSGELFF. Written as DNA, the CDR3 is TGCGCCAGCAGGTTGCCGGGACTCGAATCGTCCGGGGAGCTGTTTTTT. The rearrangement uses TRBV5-1 and TRBJ2-2; possible D gene TRBD2, 6 bases. The germline V gene has CDR1 SGHRS and CDR2 YFSETQ. V was trimmed by 5 bases and J by 6 bases, leaving 20 bases between them. The CDR3 runs to 16 residues.